The entry below gives a single T cell receptor (beta chain) sequence along with its context. The antigen remains undetermined. TCRdb independently ran MiXCR on the 5' RACE reads; one entry per CDR3 protein. The sample lists about 69,000 distinct CDR3 sequences, roughly 15% occurring once. This entry is derived from a study of early T cells in non-severe SARS-CoV-2 infection. Study outcomes and limitations: Matching results from VDJdb favored anti-spike CD8 responses, leaving private and CD4 specificities undetected.

This receptor was obtained from an adult who was a healthcare worker with PCR-confirmed SARS-CoV-2 infection or an uninfected control (not recorded which). The sequenced sample consisted of whole blood.

CDR3 in DNA: TGTGCCTGGAATTTACAGGGTTCCTATAATTCACCCCTCCACTTT. Translated: CAWNLQGSYNSPLHF. The rearrangement joins TRBV30 to TRBJ1-6, with D maybe TRBD1 (6 bases). Trimming shortened V by 4 bases and J by 1 base, and 11 bases separated the two germline ends. This CDR3 spans 15 amino acids. The germline CDR1 and CDR2 sequences are GTSNPN and SVGIG (reference sequence).